The subject of this entry is one T cell receptor (beta chain). The antigen it recognizes is unknown. The record has no base qualities; no much larger clone is one base away. CDR1 and CDR2 (SGHDT, YYEEEE) derive from the germline V gene. Relative to germline, V is missing 0 bases and J is missing 4 bases, with 4 bases of the junction outside any gene match. Taken from cysteine to phenylalanine, the CDR3 has 15 residues. The kept DNA is CDR3 alone, 45 bases in frame from the first base. Whole blood was collected in K2EDTA tubes by collaborating institutions according to the institutions' own protocols. Collaborator samples were shipped for TCRbeta analysis as frozen whole blood, isolated PBMCs, or DNA extracted from either sample type. The data stem from a study of blood T cell repertoires in COVID-19 (dated by TCRdb to about 2020). Some background on the complete study: Collaborator samples came from the United States, Italy and Spain and covered acute and convalescent phases of COVID-19. Samples came from the ongoing ImmuneRACE study (first 160 participants) plus 1,254 subjects from 6 global collaborators. The repertoires were released in a freely available public database meant as a resource for research on the immune response to SARS-CoV-2. Where HLA class I and class II types were available, the types were taken from metadata supplied by the sample provider, not from assay-based typing. Deeply sampled blood TCRbeta repertoires from subjects exposed to, actively infected with, or recovered from COVID-19 were included in the dataset. The material from the prospective study consisted of cDNA or gDNA derived from T cells, B-cell-depleted T cells, or PBMCs. The sample metadata nearly always contained a de-identified subject ID, COVID-19 status, age in years and sex. The study at large found these results: The quantity of clinical and demographic metadata differed by source and by participant and was supplied without curation.

TCRbeta CDR3 regions were amplified from genomic DNA by means of the immunoSEQ Assay, a bias-controlled multiplex PCR. On the authors' methods: The number of nucleated cells in each sample was estimated by amplification of reference gene primers within the assay. To quantify the absolute abundance of each unique TCRbeta CDR3 rearrangement, sequence reads were collapsed and filtered. For each sample, productive Simpson clonality was calculated as the square root of Simpson's diversity index across productive rearrangements. TCRdb took over this immuneACCESS table, retaining in-frame rearrangements with V and J assigned. Such tables are incomplete; in checked studies, under half of the missing clones stem from an unresolved V gene, and the remainder is unexplained. Clonal size and the V and J genes are those of that table, whereas D and trimming came from the DNA. A total of about 80,000 clones appear in this sample, roughly 82% of them only once. Roughly 12% of the sample goes to the ten largest clones.

This TCR was recovered from an elderly man with acute or convalescent COVID-19. The sequencing input was peripheral blood. The V gene is TRBV5-6 and the J gene is TRBJ2-7; 10 middle bases align to TRBD1. The DNA is TGTGCCAGCAGCTTGGCAGGGACAGGGGTGTACGAGCAGTACTTC. This is translated as CASSLAGTGVYEQYF. Outside the CDR3, residues come from the reference TRBV5-6 and TRBJ2-7 proteins, so the full variable domain is: DAGVTQSPTHLIKTRGQQVTLRCSPKSGHDTVSWYQQALGQGPQFIFQYYEEEERQRGNFPDRFSGHQFPNYSSELNVNALLLGDSALYLCASSLAGTGVYEQYFGPGTRLTVT.